The rows below give T cell receptor beta chains drawn from one sample of a study of blood T cell repertoires in COVID-19. Profiling relied on immunoSEQ multiplex PCR, and the TCRdb table lists in-frame clones only, not all of them. The sample contains fewer than 250,000 clones, around four fifths of which appear only once. The sample comprised peripheral blood. The receptors stem from a woman in her sixties or seventies with active or convalescent COVID-19. The CDR3 runs from the conserved cysteine through the conserved F or W. D genes are given only for firm matches. Clone size is given for some rows only: seen once, a few or many times, or a class if the clone is expanded.

cdr3_length,clone_size,j_call,v_call,d_call,cdr3_aa,cdr3_nt
16,NA,TRBJ2-6,TRBV7-2,NA,CASSWTVQAGANVLTF,TGTGCCAGCAGTTGGACAGTTCAGGCTGGGGCCAACGTCCTGACTTTC
14,NA,TRBJ2-7,TRBV27,NA,CASRTDFGAYEQYF,TGTGCCAGCAGGACGGACTTTGGGGCCTACGAGCAGTACTTC
17,once,TRBJ1-1,TRBV9,NA,CASSVSTGNSMNTEAFF,TGTGCCAGCAGCGTAAGTACAGGGAATTCGATGAACACTGAAGCTTTCTTT
13,NA,TRBJ1-1,TRBV19,NA,CASSLRSSLEAFF,TGTGCCAGTAGTCTACGGTCCTCCCTTGAAGCTTTCTTT
14,few,TRBJ2-7,TRBV4-1,NA,CASSQEGFSYEQYF,TGCGCCAGCAGCCAAGAGGGCTTCTCCTACGAGCAGTACTTC
15,few,TRBJ2-5,TRBV20-1,TRBD2,CSASGRLAGRETQYF,TGCAGTGCTAGTGGCCGACTAGCGGGACGGGAGACCCAGTACTTC
15,NA,TRBJ2-7,TRBV7-6,NA,CASSLNDVGGHEQYF,TGTGCCAGCAGCTTAAACGATGTCGGGGGGCACGAGCAGTACTTC
15,NA,TRBJ2-2,TRBV11-2,TRBD2,CASSYERGLTGELFF,TGTGCCAGCAGCTACGAGCGGGGCCTCACCGGGGAGCTGTTTTTT
15,NA,TRBJ2-5,TRBV7-2,TRBD2,CASSYSGGAVETQYF,TGTGCCAGCAGCTATAGCGGGGGGGCCGTAGAGACCCAGTACTTC
15,NA,TRBJ2-6,TRBV7-9,NA,CASSLASSGANVLTF,TGTGCCAGCAGCTTAGCGAGCTCTGGGGCCAACGTCCTGACTTTC
15,NA,TRBJ1-3,TRBV18,NA,CASSYSHFSGNTIYF,TGTGCCAGCTCCTACAGCCACTTCTCTGGAAACACCATATATTTT
14,NA,TRBJ2-3,TRBV3-1/TRBV3-2,TRBD1,CASSRGQGADTQYF,TGTGCCAGCAGCCGAGGACAGGGTGCAGATACGCAGTATTTT
14,NA,TRBJ2-3,TRBV3-1/TRBV3-2,NA,CASSQALVSDTQYF,TGTGCCAGCAGCCAAGCGCTAGTGTCAGATACGCAGTATTTT
15,NA,TRBJ1-1,TRBV18,NA,CASSPPNSLNTEAFF,TGTGCCAGCTCACCACCAAACAGCTTAAACACTGAAGCTTTCTTT
15,NA,TRBJ1-3,TRBV16,NA,CASSQSRGTGNTIYF,TGTGCCAGCAGCCAATCGAGAGGGACTGGAAACACCATATATTTT
15,NA,TRBJ1-6,TRBV3-1/TRBV3-2,NA,CASSQDLSGRSPLHF,TGTGCCAGCAGCCAAGATTTATCAGGGCGGTCACCCCTCCACTTT
14,NA,TRBJ1-2,TRBV7-2,NA,CASSFHGGAYGYTF,TGTGCCAGCAGCTTCCACGGAGGGGCCTATGGCTACACCTTC
13,NA,TRBJ1-2,TRBV2,NA,CASTLNLGLGYTF,TGTGCCAGCACCCTGAATCTGGGGCTCGGCTACACCTTC
13,once,TRBJ1-4,TRBV6-5,TRBD1,CASGDRGLKKLFF,TGTGCCAGTGGGGACAGGGGCCTGAAGAAACTGTTTTTT
15,NA,TRBJ2-3,TRBV6-1,NA,CASSEDWDSTDTQYF,TGTGCCAGCAGTGAAGATTGGGACTCCACAGATACGCAGTATTTT
15,NA,TRBJ1-1,TRBV5-1,NA,CASSLGQVHNTEAFF,TGCGCCAGCAGCTTGGGGCAGGTCCATAACACTGAAGCTTTCTTT
13,NA,TRBJ1-3,TRBV6-2/TRBV6-3,NA,CASSRTEGNTIYF,TGTGCCAGCAGTCGGACAGAGGGAAACACCATATATTTT
16,NA,TRBJ1-5,TRBV14,NA,CASSQGGRGHNQPQHF,TGTGCCAGCAGCCAAGGGGGTAGGGGCCACAATCAGCCCCAGCATTTT
12,NA,TRBJ1-2,TRBV29-1,NA,CSVGEIDYGYTF,TGCAGCGTTGGGGAGATCGACTATGGCTACACCTTC
17,NA,TRBJ2-1,TRBV11-2,NA,CASSFGHWGSSYNEQFF,TGTGCCAGCAGCTTCGGACACTGGGGCAGCTCCTACAATGAGCAGTTCTTC
17,NA,TRBJ2-2,TRBV5-4,TRBD2,CASSLAKSGREAGELFF,TGTGCCAGCAGCTTGGCCAAGAGCGGGAGGGAGGCCGGGGAGCTGTTTTTT
13,NA,TRBJ1-2,TRBV4-2,NA,CASSQQGSYGYTF,TGTGCCAGCAGCCAACAGGGGTCATATGGCTACACCTTC
16,NA,TRBJ1-2,TRBV3-1/TRBV3-2,TRBD1,CASSPWTGRTGNGYTF,TGTGCCAGCAGCCCTTGGACAGGGCGAACAGGAAATGGCTACACCTTC
12,NA,TRBJ2-3,TRBV29-1,TRBD1,CSVFSTGSPQYF,TGCAGCGTCTTCTCGACAGGGAGTCCGCAGTATTTT
13,few,TRBJ2-7,TRBV30,TRBD2,CAWRRGYPYEQYF,TGTGCCTGGAGGCGGGGGTATCCCTACGAGCAGTACTTC
15,NA,TRBJ2-5,TRBV24-1,NA,CATSDGGLDSRAQYF,TGTGCCACCAGTGATGGTGGTCTAGATTCTCGGGCCCAGTACTTC
14,NA,TRBJ1-1,TRBV18,NA,CASSPVGGEAEAFF,TGTGCCAGCTCCCCAGTGGGGGGGGAGGCTGAAGCTTTCTTT
15,NA,TRBJ1-5,TRBV7-2,NA,CASSLKSGGNQPQHF,TGTGCCAGCAGCTTAAAATCAGGGGGCAATCAGCCCCAGCATTTT
14,NA,TRBJ1-1,TRBV5-1,TRBD1,CASSLDRAETEAFF,TGCGCCAGCAGCTTAGACAGGGCAGAAACTGAAGCTTTCTTT
16,NA,TRBJ1-2,TRBV28,TRBD1,CASSLPGTALNYGYTF,TGTGCCAGCAGTTTACCCGGGACAGCCCTGAACTATGGCTACACCTTC
17,NA,TRBJ1-4,TRBV3-1/TRBV3-2,TRBD1,CASSQDGAVGRGEKLFF,TGTGCCAGCAGCCAAGATGGCGCGGTGGGCAGGGGGGAAAAACTGTTTTTT
14,NA,TRBJ2-1,TRBV18,NA,CASSPGQVYNEQFF,TGTGCCAGCTCACCAGGGCAGGTTTACAATGAGCAGTTCTTC
16,NA,TRBJ2-1,TRBV6-4,TRBD2,CASRPSGTNLYNEQFF,TGTGCCAGCAGACCATCGGGGACTAACCTCTACAATGAGCAGTTCTTC
14,NA,TRBJ1-2,TRBV10-3,NA,CAIRPRGLNYGYTF,TGTGCCATCAGACCTAGAGGCTTAAACTACGGCTACACCTTC
14,NA,TRBJ1-5,TRBV24-1,NA,CATSEAGNNQPQHF,TGTGCCACCAGTGAAGCGGGCAACAATCAGCCCCAGCATTTT